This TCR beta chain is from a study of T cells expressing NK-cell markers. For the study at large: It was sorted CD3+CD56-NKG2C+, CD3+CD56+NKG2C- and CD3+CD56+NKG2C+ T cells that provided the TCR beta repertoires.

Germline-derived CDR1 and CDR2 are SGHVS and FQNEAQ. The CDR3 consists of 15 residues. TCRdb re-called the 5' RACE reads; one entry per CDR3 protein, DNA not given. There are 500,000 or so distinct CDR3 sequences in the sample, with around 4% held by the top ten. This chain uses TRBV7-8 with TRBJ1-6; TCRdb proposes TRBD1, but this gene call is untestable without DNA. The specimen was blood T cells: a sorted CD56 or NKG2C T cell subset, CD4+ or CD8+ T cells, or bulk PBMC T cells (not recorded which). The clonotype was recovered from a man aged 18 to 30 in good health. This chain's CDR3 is CASSFLTGKDSPLHF.